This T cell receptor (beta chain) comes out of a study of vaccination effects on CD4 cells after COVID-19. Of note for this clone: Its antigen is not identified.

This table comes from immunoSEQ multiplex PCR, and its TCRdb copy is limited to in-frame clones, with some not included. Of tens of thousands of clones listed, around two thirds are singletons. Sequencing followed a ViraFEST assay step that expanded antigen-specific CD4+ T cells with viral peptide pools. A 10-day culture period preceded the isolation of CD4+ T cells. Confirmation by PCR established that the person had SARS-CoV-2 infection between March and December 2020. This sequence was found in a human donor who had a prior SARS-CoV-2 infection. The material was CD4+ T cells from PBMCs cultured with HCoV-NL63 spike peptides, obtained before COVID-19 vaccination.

CDR3 DNA: TGTGCCTGGACAGGGATCAGCTATGGCTACACCTTC. Its protein product is CAWTGISYGYTF. This chain uses TRBV30 with TRBJ1-2, with a possible D match to TRBD1 (5 bases). Trimming took off 4 bases at V and 4 bases at J, with 10 bases between the two ends. CDR1 GTSNPN and CDR2 SVGIG come from the germline V gene (reference sequence). The CDR3 has 12 residues.